Given below is one TCR beta chain in context. Its cognate antigen is unknown. This clone may be a read error of a much larger clone one base away. It was by quantitative 5'-RACE with molecular barcodes that TCR beta libraries were made. TCRdb processed the 5' RACE reads anew with MiXCR; each CDR3 protein has one entry. Counted here are about 90,000 distinct CDR3 sequences, just under 9% occurring once; the ten biggest clones make up approximately 30%. This sample is part of a study of CD8 T cells in ankylosing spondylitis. Study conclusions and caveats: Seemingly characteristic of ankylosing spondylitis blood was a TCR beta motif consisting of eight highly homologous variants. Within peripheral blood, clones linked to disease were CD8+ and relatively rare. Clones linked to disease were reported to show significant enrichment in matched ankylosing spondylitis synovial fluid.

Per germline, CDR1 SQVTM and CDR2 ANQGSEA. The trim removed 8 bases at V and 7 bases at J, leaving 8 bases unmatched. The CDR3 has 13 amino acids. The V call is TRBV29-1, the J call TRBJ2-1; 10 nucleotides agree with TRBD1. Sample: blood, either unsorted or a sorted T cell fraction (not recorded which). The TCR sequence derives from a male donor with ankylosing spondylitis. In DNA, the CDR3 is TGCAGCCTCAAGGGGACAGGGGAGAATGAGCAGTTCTTC. Protein product: CSLKGTGENEQFF.